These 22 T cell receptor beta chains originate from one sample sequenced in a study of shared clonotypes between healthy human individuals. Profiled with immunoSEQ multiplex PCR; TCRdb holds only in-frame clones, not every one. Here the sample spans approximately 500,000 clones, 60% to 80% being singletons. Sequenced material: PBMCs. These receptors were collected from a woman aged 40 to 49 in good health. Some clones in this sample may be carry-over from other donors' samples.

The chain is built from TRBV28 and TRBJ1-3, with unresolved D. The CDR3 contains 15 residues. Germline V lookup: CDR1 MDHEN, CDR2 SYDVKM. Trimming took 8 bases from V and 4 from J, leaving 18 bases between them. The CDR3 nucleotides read TGTGCCAGCGGCCCCCCCCTGGGCGGAGGAAACACCATATATTTT. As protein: CASGPPLGGGNTIYF.

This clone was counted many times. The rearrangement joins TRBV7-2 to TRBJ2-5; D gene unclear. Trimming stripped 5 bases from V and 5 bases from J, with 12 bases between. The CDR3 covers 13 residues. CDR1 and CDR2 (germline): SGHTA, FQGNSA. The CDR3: CASSVRLRETQYF. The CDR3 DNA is TGTGCCAGCAGCGTGAGGCTTCGTGAGACCCAGTACTTC.

The CDR3 sequence is CASSLYSTDTQYF. Written as DNA, the CDR3 is TGTGCCAGCAGTTTATATAGCACAGATACGCAGTATTTT. V gene TRBV28 combines with J gene TRBJ2-3, with no clear D. The germline gives CDR1 MDHEN, CDR2 SYDVKM. The germline V and J ends were trimmed by 1 base and 0 bases, with 2 bases remaining between them. This CDR3 contains 13 residues.

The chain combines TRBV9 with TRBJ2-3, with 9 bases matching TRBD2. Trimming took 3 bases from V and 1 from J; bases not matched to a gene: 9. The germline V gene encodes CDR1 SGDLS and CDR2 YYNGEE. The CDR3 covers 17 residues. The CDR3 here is CASSAIGLATGTDTQYF. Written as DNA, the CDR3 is TGTGCCAGCAGCGCAATAGGACTAGCGACCGGCACAGATACGCAGTATTTT.

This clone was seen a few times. CDR3 amino acids: CASSSLAGDPTDTQYF. In DNA, the CDR3 is TGCGCCAGCAGCTCACTAGCGGGAGACCCCACAGATACGCAGTATTTT. V is TRBV5-1 and J is TRBJ2-3; 11 nucleotides align to TRBD2. Germline loops: CDR1 SGHRS, CDR2 YFSETQ. Trimming cost V 3 bases and J 2 bases; bases outside gene matches: 5. This CDR3 contains 16 residues. Variable domain in full (rest from reference TRBV5-1 and TRBJ2-3): KAGVTQTPRYLIKTRGQQVTLSCSPISGHRSVSWYQQTPGQGLQFLFEYFSETQRNKGNFPGRFSGRQFSNSRSEMNVSTLELGDSALYLCASSSLAGDPTDTQYFGPGTRLTVL.

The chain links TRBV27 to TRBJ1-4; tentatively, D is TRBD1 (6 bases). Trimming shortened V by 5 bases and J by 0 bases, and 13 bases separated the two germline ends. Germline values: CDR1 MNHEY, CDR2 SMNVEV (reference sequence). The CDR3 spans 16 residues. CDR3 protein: CASSLKGGTTNEKLFF. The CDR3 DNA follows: TGTGCCAGCAGTCTCAAGGGGGGGACAACTAATGAAAAACTGTTTTTT.

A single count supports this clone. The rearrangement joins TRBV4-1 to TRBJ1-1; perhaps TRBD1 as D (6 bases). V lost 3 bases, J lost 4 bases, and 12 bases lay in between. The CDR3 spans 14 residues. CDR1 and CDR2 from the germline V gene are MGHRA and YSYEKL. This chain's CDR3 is CASSHYREATEAFF. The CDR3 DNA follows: TGCGCCAGCAGCCACTACAGGGAGGCCACTGAAGCTTTCTTT.

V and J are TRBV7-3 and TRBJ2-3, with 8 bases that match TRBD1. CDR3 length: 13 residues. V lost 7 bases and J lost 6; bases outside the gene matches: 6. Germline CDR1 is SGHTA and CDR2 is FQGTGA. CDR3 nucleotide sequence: TGTGCCAGCAAACAGGGGGTTGGTGATACGCAGTATTTT. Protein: CASKQGVGDTQYF.

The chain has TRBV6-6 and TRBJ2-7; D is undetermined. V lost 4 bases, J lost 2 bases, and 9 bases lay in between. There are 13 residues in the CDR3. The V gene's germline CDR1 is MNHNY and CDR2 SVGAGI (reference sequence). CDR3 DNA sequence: TGTGCCAGCAGTTCCGCACGGACCTACGAGCAGTACTTC. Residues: CASSSARTYEQYF.

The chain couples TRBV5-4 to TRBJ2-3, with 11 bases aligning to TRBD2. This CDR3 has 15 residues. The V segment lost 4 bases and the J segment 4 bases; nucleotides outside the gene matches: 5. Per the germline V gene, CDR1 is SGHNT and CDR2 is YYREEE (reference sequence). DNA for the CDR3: TGTGCCAGCAGCATAGCGGGAGGGGGGTCAGATACGCAGTATTTT. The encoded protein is CASSIAGGGSDTQYF.

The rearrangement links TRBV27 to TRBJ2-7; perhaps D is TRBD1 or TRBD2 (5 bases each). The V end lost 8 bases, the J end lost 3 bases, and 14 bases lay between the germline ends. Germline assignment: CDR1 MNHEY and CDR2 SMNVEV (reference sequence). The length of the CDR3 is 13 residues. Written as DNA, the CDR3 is TGTGCCAGCGGGGGACCGTATCTCTACGAGCAGTACTTC. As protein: CASGGPYLYEQYF.

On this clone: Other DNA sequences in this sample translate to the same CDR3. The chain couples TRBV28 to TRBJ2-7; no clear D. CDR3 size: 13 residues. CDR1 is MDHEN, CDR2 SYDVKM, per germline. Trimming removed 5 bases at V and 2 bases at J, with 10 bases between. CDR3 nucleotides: TGTGCCAGCAGTCCCCCGCAGACCTACGAGCAGTACTTC. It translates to CASSPPQTYEQYF.

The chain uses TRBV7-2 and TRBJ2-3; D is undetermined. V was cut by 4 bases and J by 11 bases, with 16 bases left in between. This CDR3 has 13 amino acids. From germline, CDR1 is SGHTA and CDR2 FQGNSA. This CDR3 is CASSSFSVPGQYF. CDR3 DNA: TGTGCCAGCAGCTCCTTCTCAGTACCAGGGCAGTATTTT.

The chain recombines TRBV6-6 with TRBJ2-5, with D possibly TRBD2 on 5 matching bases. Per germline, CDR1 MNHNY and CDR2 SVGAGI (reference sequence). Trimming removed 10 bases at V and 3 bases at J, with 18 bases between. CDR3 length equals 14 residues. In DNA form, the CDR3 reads TGTGCCACCCGTACGGGAATGGTTAAAGAGACCCAGTACTTC. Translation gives CATRTGMVKETQYF.

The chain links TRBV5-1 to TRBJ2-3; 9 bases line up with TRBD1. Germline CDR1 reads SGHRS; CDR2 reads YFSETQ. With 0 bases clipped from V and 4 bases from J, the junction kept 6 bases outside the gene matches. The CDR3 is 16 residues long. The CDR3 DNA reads TGCGCCAGCAGCTTGGGTACAGGGGGCAGATCAGATACGCAGTATTTT. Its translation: CASSLGTGGRSDTQYF.

CDR3 nucleotide sequence: TGTGCCAGCAATGGGGCGGGGGATGGCTACACCTTC. Translation: CASNGAGDGYTF. V is TRBV28 and J is TRBJ1-2, with a tentative D call TRBD1 (5 bases). V lost 7 bases, J lost 6 bases, and 12 bases lay in between. The germline CDR1 and CDR2 sequences are MDHEN and SYDVKM. CDR3 length equals 12 residues.

The CDR3, as DNA: TGTGCCAGCAGCTTAGTGACAAGAGCCTACGAGCAGTACTTC. It is translated as CASSLVTRAYEQYF. This chain uses TRBV11-2 with TRBJ2-7; D uncertain. CDR3 size: 14 residues. The V and J ends lost 1 base and 2 bases respectively, with 9 bases between them. CDR1 is SGHAT, CDR2 FQNNGV, per germline.

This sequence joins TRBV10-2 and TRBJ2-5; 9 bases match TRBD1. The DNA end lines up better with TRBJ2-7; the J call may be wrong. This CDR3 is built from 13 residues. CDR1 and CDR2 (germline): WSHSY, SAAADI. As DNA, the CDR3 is TGCGCCAGCACGACAGGGGGTAGGGACGAGCAGTACTTC. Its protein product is CASTTGGRDEQYF.

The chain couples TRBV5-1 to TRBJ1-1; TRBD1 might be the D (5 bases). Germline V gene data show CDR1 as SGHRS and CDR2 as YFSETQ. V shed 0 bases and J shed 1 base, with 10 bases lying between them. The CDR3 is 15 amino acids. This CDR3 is CASSLVGEANTEAFF. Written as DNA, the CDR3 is TGCGCCAGCAGCTTGGTGGGGGAGGCGAACACTGAAGCTTTCTTT. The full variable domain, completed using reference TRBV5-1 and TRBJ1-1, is KAGVTQTPRYLIKTRGQQVTLSCSPISGHRSVSWYQQTPGQGLQFLFEYFSETQRNKGNFPGRFSGRQFSNSRSEMNVSTLELGDSALYLCASSLVGEANTEAFFGQGTRLTVV.

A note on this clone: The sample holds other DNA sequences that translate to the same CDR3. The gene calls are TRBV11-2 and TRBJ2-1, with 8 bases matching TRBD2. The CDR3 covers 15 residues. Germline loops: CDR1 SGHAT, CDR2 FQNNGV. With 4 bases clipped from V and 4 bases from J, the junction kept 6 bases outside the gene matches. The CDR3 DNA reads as TGTGCCAGCAGCTCAACTAGCGGCCCTTACAATGAGCAGTTCTTC. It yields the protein CASSSTSGPYNEQFF.

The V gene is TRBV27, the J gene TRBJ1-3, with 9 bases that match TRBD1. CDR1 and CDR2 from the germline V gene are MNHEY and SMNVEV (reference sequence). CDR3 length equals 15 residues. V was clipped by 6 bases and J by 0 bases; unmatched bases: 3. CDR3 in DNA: TGTGCCAGCAGCGGACAGGGGTTCTCTGGAAACACCATATATTTT. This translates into CASSGQGFSGNTIYF.

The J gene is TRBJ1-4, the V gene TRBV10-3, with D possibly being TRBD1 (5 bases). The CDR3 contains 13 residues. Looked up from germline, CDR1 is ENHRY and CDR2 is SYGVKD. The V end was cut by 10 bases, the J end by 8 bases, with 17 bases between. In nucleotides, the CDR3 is TGTGCCAGCAGACGGGACCCGAAGGAAAAACTGTTTTTT. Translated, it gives CASRRDPKEKLFF.